The next 30 T cell receptor beta chains were all read from a single sample in a study of CD8 T cells in Susac syndrome. About 0.5 to 1 ug RNA was reverse transcribed with random hexamers. TCRdb processed the immunoSEQ multiplex PCR reads anew with MiXCR; each CDR3 protein has one entry. In the table there are about 180,000 distinct CDR3 sequences, about 93% of which are singletons. The sequencing sample was made of CD4+ T cells from PBMCs. These receptor sequences come from a human donor with Susac syndrome.

The rearrangement uses TRBV3-1 and TRBJ2-5; 13 bases are shared with TRBD2. With V trimmed by 1 base and J by 5 bases, 10 bases remained unmatched. Germline-derived CDR1 and CDR2 are LGHDT and YNNKEL (reference sequence). The CDR3 length is 18 residues. The CDR3 is CASSQVATSGRRRETQYF. CDR3 bases: TGTGCCAGCAGCCAAGTTGCGACTAGCGGGAGGCGCAGGGAGACCCAGTACTTC.

The gene calls are TRBV30 and TRBJ2-4; D perhaps matches TRBD1 (6 bases). In germline, CDR1 is GTSNPN, CDR2 SVGIG (reference sequence). Trimming cost V 0 bases and J 7 bases, with 16 bases left between them. The CDR3 covers 15 residues. CDR3 sequence: CAWSVLTGRRNIQYF. The DNA of the CDR3 is TGTGCCTGGAGTGTCTTGACAGGAAGGAGGAACATTCAGTACTTC.

The genes are TRBV9 and TRBJ2-1; 10 nucleotides match TRBD2. The CDR3 runs to 19 residues. The germline V gene has CDR1 SGDLS and CDR2 YYNGEE. Trimming cost V 2 bases and J 0 bases; bases outside gene matches: 11. CDR3 residues: CASSVTLAGVPSSYNEQFF. The CDR3 region has the DNA TGTGCCAGCAGCGTGACTCTAGCGGGAGTTCCAAGCTCCTACAATGAGCAGTTCTTC.

This clonotype was observed a handful of times. This chain joins TRBV7-8 and TRBJ2-5, with TRBD2 identical over 7 bases. Germline V gives CDR1 SGHVS, CDR2 FQNEAQ. The junction had 2 bases not matched to a gene; V was cut back by 3 bases and J by 1 base. The CDR3 consists of 14 residues. CDR3: CASSLGGIQETQYF. In DNA, the CDR3 is TGTGCCAGCAGCTTGGGGGGGATCCAAGAGACCCAGTACTTC.

The chain employs TRBV3-1 and TRBJ2-1, with 9 bases identical to TRBD1. Germline loops: CDR1 LGHDT, CDR2 YNNKEL (reference sequence). The CDR3 length is 17 residues. Trimming removed 6 bases from V and 0 bases from J; junction bases left unmatched: 9. CDR3 in amino acids: CASSQDRGGGSYNEQFF. DNA of the CDR3: TGTGCCAGCAGTCAGGACAGGGGCGGGGGCTCCTACAATGAGCAGTTCTTC.

This chain links TRBV4-3 with TRBJ2-7; D is perhaps TRBD2 (6 bases). Germline CDR1 reads LGHNA; CDR2 reads YSLEER. The CDR3 runs 14 residues. Trimming left V 0 bases short and J 3 bases short, with 9 bases between. The CDR3 spells CASSQELAFYEQYF. In DNA, the CDR3 is TGCGCCAGCAGCCAAGAACTAGCTTTCTACGAGCAGTACTTC.

The rearrangement joins TRBV20-1 to TRBJ1-4; no definite D call. The CDR3 loop spans 13 amino acids. The germline gives CDR1 DFQATT, CDR2 SNEGSKA (reference sequence). The V gene lost 6 bases and the J gene lost 7 bases, with 15 bases spanning the gap. DNA for the CDR3: TGCAGTGCCTCCTTTCGAGGGTTTGAAAAACTGTTTTTT. This sequence encodes CSASFRGFEKLFF.

This chain links TRBV20-1 with TRBJ2-1; TRBD2 agrees at 8 bases. The length of the CDR3 is 14 residues. The germline V gene encodes CDR1 DFQATT and CDR2 SNEGSKA (reference sequence). With V trimmed by 4 bases and J by 4 bases, 6 bases remained unmatched. The CDR3 sequence is CSATLSGKYNEQFF. The CDR3 DNA follows: TGCAGTGCTACCCTTAGCGGGAAATACAATGAGCAGTTCTTC.

The chain recombines TRBV6-2 or TRBV6-3 with TRBJ1-2, with no clear D. The germline V and J ends were trimmed by 3 bases and 6 bases, with 8 bases remaining between them. Germline V lookup: CDR1 MNHEY, CDR2 SVGEGT. The CDR3 runs to 12 residues. As DNA, the CDR3 is TGTGCCAGCAGTTATGAGTTCGATGGCTACACCTTC. This sequence encodes CASSYEFDGYTF.

This chain links TRBV20-1 with TRBJ2-7; D possibly corresponds to TRBD2 (5 bases). V was trimmed by 1 base and J by 7 bases, leaving 14 bases between them. The CDR3 is 13 amino acids. Germline V CDR1 and CDR2: DFQATT, SNEGSKA (reference sequence). The CDR3 DNA sequence: TGCAGTGCTAGAGTCTTCAACTCGGGGGAGCAGTACTTC. This codes for CSARVFNSGEQYF.

The chain employs TRBV29-1 and TRBJ2-1, with 8 bases lining up with TRBD2. Germline V gene lookup returns CDR1 SQVTM and CDR2 ANQGSEA. This CDR3 region has 12 residues. V lost 3 bases, J lost 9 bases, and 4 bases stayed unmatched. CDR3 sequence (DNA): TGCAGCGTTGATGGCGGGGGGACTGAGCAGTTCTTC. As protein: CSVDGGGTEQFF.

The V gene is TRBV20-1, the J gene TRBJ2-3; the D gene is possibly TRBD1 (6 bases). Germline V lookup: CDR1 DFQATT, CDR2 SNEGSKA (reference sequence). Trimming took off 6 bases at V and 0 bases at J, with 22 bases between the two ends. The CDR3 totals 17 residues. Written as DNA, the CDR3 is TGCAGTGCCCTCTGGACAGTTTTTTCCTCTAGCACAGATACGCAGTATTTT. Protein sequence: CSALWTVFSSSTDTQYF.

In DNA form, the CDR3 reads TGCGCCAGCAGCTGGCAGGGACAGGCCCAAGAGACCCAGTACTTC. It encodes CASSWQGQAQETQYF. This chain uses TRBV5-1 with TRBJ2-5; 8 positions match TRBD1. Germline CDR1 is SGHRS and CDR2 is YFSETQ. This CDR3 comprises 15 residues. V was clipped by 3 bases and J by 1 base; unmatched bases: 5. Full variable domain (outside the CDR3, taken from reference TRBV5-1 and TRBJ2-5): KAGVTQTPRYLIKTRGQQVTLSCSPISGHRSVSWYQQTPGQGLQFLFEYFSETQRNKGNFPGRFSGRQFSNSRSEMNVSTLELGDSALYLCASSWQGQAQETQYFGPGTRLLVL.

V gene TRBV30 combines with J gene TRBJ1-2; D might be TRBD1 (5 bases). Germline CDR1 reads GTSNPN; CDR2 reads SVGIG (reference sequence). CDR3 size: 13 residues. Trimming removed 4 bases at V and 7 bases at J, with 16 bases between. CDR3 nucleotide sequence: TGTGCCTGGAAGATCGGGACCGTGGGTGGCTACACCTTC. Its protein product is CAWKIGTVGGYTF.

The CDR3 bases are TGCAGTGCTAGGACTAGCGGGAGGTACACCGGGGAGCTGTTTTTT. Protein: CSARTSGRYTGELFF. The chain uses TRBV20-1 and TRBJ2-2, with TRBD2 matching over 13 bases. Unmatched junction bases numbered 1, after V lost 3 bases and J lost 3 bases. The germline CDR1 and CDR2 sequences are DFQATT and SNEGSKA (reference sequence). CDR3 length: 15 residues.

The V call is TRBV28, the J call TRBJ1-2; D uncertain. Germline V CDR1 and CDR2: MDHEN, SYDVKM. The CDR3 is made up of 14 amino acids. Trimming shortened V by 6 bases and J by 4 bases, and 15 bases separated the two germline ends. This chain's CDR3 is CASRTAPGFYGYTF. CDR3 sequence (DNA): TGTGCCAGCAGAACCGCCCCGGGCTTCTATGGCTACACCTTC.

This clonotype came up once. This chain links TRBV7-2 with TRBJ1-6; D perhaps matches TRBD1 (6 bases). Deletions cut 5 bases from V and 2 bases from J, with 13 bases between. This CDR3 is built from 16 residues. Germline V gene sequence: CDR1 SGHTA, CDR2 FQGNSA. This CDR3 is CASSPETGAYNSPLHF. In DNA, the CDR3 is TGTGCCAGCAGCCCTGAGACAGGAGCCTATAATTCACCCCTCCACTTT.

The rearrangement joins TRBV30 to TRBJ1-2; D perhaps matches TRBD1 (6 bases). The CDR3 is 12 amino acids. Between the trimmed V and J ends, which lost 3 bases and 8 bases, there was a span of 13 bases. CDR1 is GTSNPN and CDR2 is SVGIG in the germline V gene (reference sequence). For the CDR3, the DNA is TGTGCCTGGAGCATTGTGACAGGCGGCTACACCTTC. Residues: CAWSIVTGGYTF.

V is TRBV19 and J is TRBJ1-4; possible D gene TRBD1, 5 bases. Germline V CDR1 and CDR2: LNHDA, SQIVND (reference sequence). V lost 7 bases and J lost 4, with 16 bases in between. This CDR3 comprises 15 residues. The CDR3 coding sequence is TGTGCCAGTACCCGCCGGGGGACTCTTAATGAAAAACTGTTTTTT. This codes for CASTRRGTLNEKLFF.

The CDR3 loop reads CASSERRAGVLSYNEQFF. DNA for the CDR3: TGTGCCAGCAGCGAGCGGAGGGCGGGAGTCCTCTCCTACAATGAGCAGTTCTTC. The chain carries TRBV7-8 and TRBJ2-1, with 7 positions matching TRBD2. The germline gives CDR1 SGHVS, CDR2 FQNEAQ. The CDR3 extends over 18 amino acids. V shed 5 bases and J 0 bases; nucleotides not matched to a gene: 13.

V and J are TRBV15 and TRBJ2-1; 7 bases map to TRBD2. From germline, CDR1 is LNHNV and CDR2 YYDKDF (reference sequence). The J segment lost 0 bases and the V segment lost 0 bases, leaving 17 bases of the junction unmatched. The CDR3 has 21 residues. DNA for the CDR3: TGTGCCACCAGCAGAGATATTGGCCCCTTCACTAGCGCTAGCTCCTACAATGAGCAGTTCTTC. Its translation: CATSRDIGPFTSASSYNEQFF.

V gene TRBV10-3 combines with J gene TRBJ2-1, with D tentatively TRBD1 or TRBD2 (5 bases each). CDR3 length: 14 amino acids. The ends were cut back, 0 bases at V and 6 bases at J, with 9 bases in the middle. Germline values: CDR1 ENHRY, CDR2 SYGVKD. CDR3 in amino acids: CAISESAGTNEQFF. DNA for the CDR3: TGTGCCATCAGTGAGTCGGCAGGGACCAATGAGCAGTTCTTC.

The table lists this clonotype with a count of one. The chain couples TRBV4-2 to TRBJ1-4; TRBD1 aligns across 7 bases. The CDR3 totals 16 residues. The J segment lost 3 bases and the V segment lost 4 bases, leaving 8 bases of the junction unmatched. Germline V CDR1 and CDR2: LGHNA, YNFKEQ. CDR3 DNA: TGTGCCAGCAGCCTCTCCGCGGGACAGCCTAATGAAAAACTGTTTTTT. Protein sequence: CASSLSAGQPNEKLFF.

CDR3 amino acids: CAWTGGGYGYTF. In nucleotides, the CDR3 is TGTGCCTGGACCGGAGGAGGCTATGGCTACACCTTC. The V and J genes are TRBV30 and TRBJ1-2; unclear D gene. Per germline, CDR1 GTSNPN and CDR2 SVGIG (reference sequence). The CDR3 totals 12 residues. V was shortened by 4 bases and J by 4 bases, with 10 bases between the two germline ends. Full variable domain (remainder filled in from reference TRBV30 and TRBJ1-2): SQTIHQWPATLVQPVGSPLSLECTVEGTSNPNLYWYRQAAGRGLQLLFYSVGIGQISSEVPQNLSASRPQDRQFILSSKKLLLSDSGFYLCAWTGGGYGYTFGSGTRLTVV.

The CDR3, as DNA: TGCAGTGCTAGAGATCTGTCGGGAGCTGAGACCCAGTACTTC. It yields the protein CSARDLSGAETQYF. V usage is TRBV20-1 and J usage is TRBJ2-5; maybe TRBD2 (6 bases). The CDR3 spans 14 residues. The V and J ends lost 0 bases and 5 bases respectively, with 13 bases between them. CDR1 and CDR2 from the germline V gene are DFQATT and SNEGSKA (reference sequence).

The chain recombines TRBV3-1 with TRBJ2-1; TRBD1 might be the D (5 bases). The germline V and J ends were trimmed by 4 bases and 4 bases, with 14 bases remaining between them. CDR1 is LGHDT, CDR2 YNNKEL, per germline (reference sequence). The CDR3 consists of 15 residues. The CDR3 spells CASSLQGLEYNEQFF. The CDR3 nucleotides are TGTGCCAGCAGCCTCCAGGGTCTGGAGTACAATGAGCAGTTCTTC.

V usage is TRBV4-1 and J usage is TRBJ2-2; 10 bases match TRBD2. Germline V gene data show CDR1 as MGHRA and CDR2 as YSYEKL. With V trimmed by 0 bases and J by 3 bases, 7 bases remained unmatched. This CDR3 is 18 amino acids long. For the CDR3, the DNA is TGCGCCAGCAGCCAAGATTCGTGGACTAGCGGCGACACCGGGGAGCTGTTTTTT. Protein sequence: CASSQDSWTSGDTGELFF.

This clonotype was picked up one time. The chain links TRBV20-1 to TRBJ2-3; TRBD1 aligns across 8 bases. Germline V CDR1 and CDR2: DFQATT, SNEGSKA (reference sequence). The CDR3 is 16 residues long. The CDR3 sequence: CSSEARGQGPTDTQYF. The CDR3 DNA is TGCAGCTCCGAAGCCAGGGGGCAGGGGCCCACAGATACGCAGTATTTT.

The rearrangement joins TRBV6-2 or TRBV6-3 to TRBJ2-1; D perhaps matches TRBD2 (6 bases). Germline lookup yields CDR1 MNHEY and CDR2 SVGEGT. The CDR3 length is 16 residues. V was cut by 8 bases and J by 7 bases, with 24 bases left in between. DNA for the CDR3: TGTGCCAGCGCTCTGTCCTTGACTGCGGGAATTAATGAGCAGTTCTTC. It is translated as CASALSLTAGINEQFF.

V is TRBV20-1 and J is TRBJ2-3, with TRBD2 identical over 8 bases. Germline V gives CDR1 DFQATT, CDR2 SNEGSKA (reference sequence). The junction had 8 bases not matched to a gene; V was cut back by 3 bases and J by 3 bases. There are 15 residues in the CDR3. This CDR3 is CSASLAGGWTDTQYF. As DNA, the CDR3 is TGCAGTGCTAGTCTCGCGGGGGGTTGGACAGATACGCAGTATTTT.